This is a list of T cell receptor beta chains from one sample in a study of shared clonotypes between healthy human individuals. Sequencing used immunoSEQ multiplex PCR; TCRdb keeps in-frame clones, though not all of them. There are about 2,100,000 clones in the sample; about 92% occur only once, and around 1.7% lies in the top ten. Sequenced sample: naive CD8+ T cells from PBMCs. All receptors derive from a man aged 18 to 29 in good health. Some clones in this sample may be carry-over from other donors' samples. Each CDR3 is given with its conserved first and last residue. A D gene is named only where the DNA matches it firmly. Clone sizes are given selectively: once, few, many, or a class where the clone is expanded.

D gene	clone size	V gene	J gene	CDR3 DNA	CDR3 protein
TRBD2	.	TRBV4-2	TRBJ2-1	TGTGCCAGCAAACCTGCGGGAGGGCTTAATGAGCAGTTCTTC	CASKPAGGLNEQFF
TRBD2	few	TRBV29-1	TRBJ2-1	TGCAGCGTTGAAGGGACTACTAGCGGGACTTACAATGAGCAGTTCTTC	CSVEGTTSGTYNEQFF
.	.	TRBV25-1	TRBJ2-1	TGTGCCAGCAACGAAGGGCAGGGGATGGGGAATGAGCAGTTCTTC	CASNEGQGMGNEQFF
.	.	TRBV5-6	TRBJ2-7	TGTGCCAGCAGCTTGGGGGGGCACTACGAGCAGTACTTC	CASSLGGHYEQYF
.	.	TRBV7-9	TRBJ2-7	TGTGCCAGCGGCGGGGCTTACTACGAGCAGTACTTC	CASGGAYYEQYF
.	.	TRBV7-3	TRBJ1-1	TGTGCCAGCAGCCCGTACGCTAACACTGAAGCTTTCTTT	CASSPYANTEAFF
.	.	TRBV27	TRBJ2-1	TGTGCCAGCAGTTTCTTCGGGGGCACTCTGAATGAGCAGTTCTTC	CASSFFGGTLNEQFF
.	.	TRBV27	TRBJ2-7	TGTGCCAGCAGTTTAGGGGGGCCAGGAGCAGAAAGCTACGAGCAGTACTTC	CASSLGGPGAESYEQYF
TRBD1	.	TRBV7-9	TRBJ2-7	TGTGCCAGCACCAATGGACAGGGGGTTAGGGAGCAGTACTTC	CASTNGQGVREQYF
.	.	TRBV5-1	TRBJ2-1	TGCGCCAGCAGACCCGAGGGAGTTAACAATGAGCAGTTCTTC	CASRPEGVNNEQFF
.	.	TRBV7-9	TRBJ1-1	TGTGCCAGCAGCTTCCCGGATGGGACCGAAGCTTTCTTT	CASSFPDGTEAFF
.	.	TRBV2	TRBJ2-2	TGTGCCAGCAAAGCGAACACCGGGGAGCTGTTTTTT	CASKANTGELFF
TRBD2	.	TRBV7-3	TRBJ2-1	TGTGCCAGCAGCATTCTAGCGGGGAATTACAATGAGCAGTTCTTC	CASSILAGNYNEQFF
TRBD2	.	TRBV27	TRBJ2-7	TGTGCCAGCAGTTTATTGGGTCTAGCGGACTCCTACGAGCAGTACTTC	CASSLLGLADSYEQYF
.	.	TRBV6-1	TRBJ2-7	TGTGCCAGCAGAAAGACCCTTTCCTACGAGCAGTACTTC	CASRKTLSYEQYF
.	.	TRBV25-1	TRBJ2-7	TGTGCCAGCATAGTCCAGGAGCAGTACTTC	CASIVQEQYF
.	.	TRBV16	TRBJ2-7	TGTGCCAGCAGCCAACGGGCTTCCTACGAGCAGTACTTC	CASSQRASYEQYF
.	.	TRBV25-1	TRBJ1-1	TGTGCCAGCAGTGTCACAGGTTCCAACACTGAAGCTTTCTTT	CASSVTGSNTEAFF
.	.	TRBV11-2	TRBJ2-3	TGTGCCAGCAGCTTGCGACAGCAAGATACGCAGTATTTT	CASSLRQQDTQYF
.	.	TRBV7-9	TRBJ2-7	TGTGCCAGCAGCCGTCCGAGCGGAGGATACGAGCAGTACTTC	CASSRPSGGYEQYF
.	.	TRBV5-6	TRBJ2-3	TGTGCCAGCAGCTCCCGGGACTCTCACACAGATACGCAGTATTTT	CASSSRDSHTDTQYF
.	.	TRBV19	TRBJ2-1	TGTGCCAGTAAGAGGGACCACAGCTCCTACAATGAGCAGTTCTTC	CASKRDHSSYNEQFF
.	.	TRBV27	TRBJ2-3	TGTGCCAGCAGTTTATATCTGGGGTTCGGAGATACGCAGTATTTT	CASSLYLGFGDTQYF
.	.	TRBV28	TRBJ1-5	TGTGCCAGCAAGGCCTTGAGCAATCAGCCCCAGCATTTT	CASKALSNQPQHF
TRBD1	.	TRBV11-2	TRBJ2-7	TGTGCCAGCAGCTGGGGGGACAGGACCTACGAGCAGTACTTC	CASSWGDRTYEQYF